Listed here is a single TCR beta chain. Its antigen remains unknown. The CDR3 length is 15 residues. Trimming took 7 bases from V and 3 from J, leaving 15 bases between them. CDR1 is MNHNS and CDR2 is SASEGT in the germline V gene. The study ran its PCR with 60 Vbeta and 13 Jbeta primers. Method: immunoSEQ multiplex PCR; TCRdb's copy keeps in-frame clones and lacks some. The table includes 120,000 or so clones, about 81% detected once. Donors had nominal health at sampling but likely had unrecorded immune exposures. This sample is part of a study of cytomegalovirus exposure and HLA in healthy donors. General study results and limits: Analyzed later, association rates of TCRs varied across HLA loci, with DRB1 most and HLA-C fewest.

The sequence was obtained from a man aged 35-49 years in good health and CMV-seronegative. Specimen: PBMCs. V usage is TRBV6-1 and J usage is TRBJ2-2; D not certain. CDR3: CASIRESPDTGELFF. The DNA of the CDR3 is TGTGCCAGCATTAGAGAGAGTCCCGACACCGGGGAGCTGTTTTTT.